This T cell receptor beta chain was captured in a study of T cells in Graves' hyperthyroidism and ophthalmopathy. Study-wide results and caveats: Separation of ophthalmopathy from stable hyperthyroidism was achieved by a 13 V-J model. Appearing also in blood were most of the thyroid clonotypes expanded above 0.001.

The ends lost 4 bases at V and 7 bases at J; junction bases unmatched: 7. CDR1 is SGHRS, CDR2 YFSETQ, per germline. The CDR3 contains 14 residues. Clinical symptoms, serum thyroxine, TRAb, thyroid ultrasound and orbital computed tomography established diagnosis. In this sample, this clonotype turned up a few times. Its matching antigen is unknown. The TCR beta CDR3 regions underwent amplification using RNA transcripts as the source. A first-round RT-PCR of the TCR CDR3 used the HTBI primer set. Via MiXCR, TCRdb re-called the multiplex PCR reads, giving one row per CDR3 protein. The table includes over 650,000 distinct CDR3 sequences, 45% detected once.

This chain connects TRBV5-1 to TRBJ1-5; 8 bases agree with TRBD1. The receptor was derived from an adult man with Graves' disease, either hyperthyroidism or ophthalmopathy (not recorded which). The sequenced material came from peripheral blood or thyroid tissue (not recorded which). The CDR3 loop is CASSDGQGDQPQHF. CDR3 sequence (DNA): TGCGCCAGCAGCGATGGACAGGGTGACCAGCCCCAGCATTTT.